These 21 T cell receptor beta chains were sequenced from one sample in a study of T-cell memory formation after mild COVID-19. TCRdb fed the 5' RACE reads into MiXCR, producing one record per CDR3 protein. This table holds over 300,000 distinct CDR3 sequences, approximately 22% found once. The sample was PBMCs or a T cell subset sorted from them (not recorded which). The receptors shown here come from a young man who had mild COVID-19 (a few samples of this study predate the infection). Cell type and time point are not known.

This clonotype was detected only a few times. The V call is TRBV9, the J call TRBJ2-3, with 7 bases lining up with TRBD1. In germline, CDR1 is SGDLS, CDR2 YYNGEE. With V trimmed by 3 bases and J by 6 bases, 7 bases remained unmatched. The CDR3 has 14 residues. The CDR3 bases are TGTGCCAGCAGCGCTGACAGGGCCAGGGATACGCAGTATTTT. This gives the protein CASSADRARDTQYF.

This chain uses TRBV4-3 with TRBJ2-7; D is perhaps TRBD1 (6 bases). The CDR3 totals 20 residues. Germline values: CDR1 LGHNA, CDR2 YSLEER. V gave up 2 bases and J gave up 2 bases, with 28 bases separating them. CDR3 sequence (DNA): TGCGCCAGCAGCCAAAGGGCCGTCAGGGGACCGTACACCGGAGCCTACGAGCAGTACTTC. Amino acids: CASSQRAVRGPYTGAYEQYF.

Only a few counts were recorded for this clonotype. The chain carries TRBV7-8 and TRBJ2-3, with TRBD2 identical over 9 bases. The CDR3 contains 14 residues. The V gene end was trimmed by 5 bases and the J gene end by 9 bases; junction bases not matched to a gene: 9. Germline CDR1 is SGHVS and CDR2 is FQNEAQ. DNA for the CDR3: TGTGCCAGCAGCCGCGGGGGGGACCTAGGGACGCAGTATTTT. It is translated as CASSRGGDLGTQYF.

This clonotype has a handful of counts. This chain joins TRBV7-2 and TRBJ2-1, with a tentative D call TRBD2 (5 bases). The CDR3 has 11 amino acids. Trimming took 5 bases from V and 9 from J, leaving 8 bases between them. The V gene's germline CDR1 is SGHTA and CDR2 FQGNSA. The CDR3 reads CASSRGIEQFF. The CDR3 DNA reads as TGTGCCAGCAGCCGAGGGATTGAGCAGTTCTTC.

This rearrangement joins TRBV6-1 to TRBJ2-6; no clear D gene. V lost 6 bases, J lost 0 bases, and 9 bases lay in between. The CDR3 extends over 15 amino acids. In germline, CDR1 is MNHNS, CDR2 SASEGT. The CDR3 DNA reads TGTGCCAGCAGCTACAGCCTCTCTGGGGCCAACGTCCTGACTTTC. The encoded protein is CASSYSLSGANVLTF.

This clonotype showed up many times. The chain joins TRBV5-1 to TRBJ2-3; D is ambiguous. Trimming took 4 bases from V and 5 from J, leaving 8 bases between them. Germline values: CDR1 SGHRS, CDR2 YFSETQ. This CDR3 spans 12 amino acids. The CDR3 spells CASSASLDTQYF. As DNA, the CDR3 is TGCGCCAGCAGCGCCAGCCTAGATACGCAGTATTTT.

The chain joins TRBV4-3 to TRBJ1-2; D unresolved. The CDR3 sequence is 14 residues long. Germline CDR1 reads LGHNA; CDR2 reads YSLEER. Trimming left V 0 bases short and J 4 bases short, with 9 bases between. The CDR3 DNA is TGCGCCAGCAGCCAAGAAAGCACTGGCTATGGCTACACCTTC. Amino acid sequence: CASSQESTGYGYTF.

The CDR3 nucleotides read TGTGCCATCAGTAGACAGGATGAAGAGACCCAGTACTTC. Protein product: CAISRQDEETQYF. The J gene is TRBJ2-5, the V gene TRBV10-3; possible D gene TRBD1, 6 bases. CDR1 and CDR2 (germline): ENHRY, SYGVKD. The V and J ends lost 5 bases and 3 bases respectively, with 10 bases between them. The CDR3 contains 13 residues.

This clonotype was seen only a few times. The chain uses TRBV4-2 and TRBJ1-3; D remains unclear. The CDR3 length is 16 residues. From germline, CDR1 is LGHNA and CDR2 YNFKEQ. V lost 0 bases to trimming and J lost 1 base, with 10 bases between them. CDR3 bases: TGTGCCAGCAGCCAAGAAATGAATCCTTCTGGAAACACCATATATTTT. Translated, it gives CASSQEMNPSGNTIYF.

This rearrangement joins TRBV18 to TRBJ1-1; D unresolved. Trimming stripped 1 base from V and 0 bases from J, with 6 bases between. CDR1 and CDR2 (germline): KGHSH, LQKENI. There are 14 residues in the CDR3. CDR3 sequence reads: CASSPREMNTEAFF. CDR3 DNA sequence: TGTGCCAGCTCACCACGGGAGATGAACACTGAAGCTTTCTTT.

This clonotype was detected ten times or more. The CDR3 is CASSFDSQETQYF. The CDR3 DNA follows: TGCGCCAGCAGCTTTGACAGTCAAGAGACCCAGTACTTC. This chain uses TRBV5-1 with TRBJ2-5; the D gene is possibly TRBD1 (5 bases). The CDR3 contains 13 residues. Germline lookup yields CDR1 SGHRS and CDR2 YFSETQ. Trimming removed 2 bases at V and 2 bases at J, with 7 bases between.

There are a few counts of this clonotype. The V gene is TRBV5-1, the J gene TRBJ2-7; 7 positions match TRBD1. J gave up 2 bases and V 4 bases, and 12 bases lay outside the gene matches. There are 16 residues in the CDR3. Germline lookup yields CDR1 SGHRS and CDR2 YFSETQ. This CDR3 is CASSPRGQGDPYEQYF. The CDR3 nucleotides are TGCGCCAGCAGCCCTCGAGGTCAGGGGGATCCCTACGAGCAGTACTTC.

This chain joins TRBV7-2 and TRBJ1-4; a possible D gene is TRBD1 (5 bases). CDR1 is SGHTA, CDR2 FQGNSA, per germline. The CDR3 extends over 15 amino acids. The V gene lost 2 bases and the J gene lost 10 bases, with 17 bases spanning the gap. This chain's CDR3 is CASSLYMGSGAKLFF. The CDR3, as DNA: TGTGCCAGCAGCTTATATATGGGTTCCGGGGCAAAACTGTTTTTT.

The CDR3 here is CASSYRGVDTGELFF. The CDR3, as DNA: TGCGCCAGCAGCTACCGGGGGGTAGACACCGGGGAGCTGTTTTTT. The rearrangement links TRBV5-1 to TRBJ2-2; 7 bases line up with TRBD2. The CDR3 extends over 15 amino acids. V lost 3 bases, J lost 3 bases, and 5 bases stayed unmatched. The germline V gene encodes CDR1 SGHRS and CDR2 YFSETQ.

This chain joins TRBV6-6 and TRBJ1-5, with D tentatively TRBD1 (5 bases). There are 15 residues in the CDR3. V was trimmed by 1 base and J by 0 bases, leaving 7 bases between them. The V gene's germline CDR1 is MNHNY and CDR2 SVGAGI (reference sequence). The DNA for the CDR3 is TGTGCCAGCAGTTACTTCGGGGGTAGCAATCAGCCCCAGCATTTT. It translates to CASSYFGGSNQPQHF.

This clonotype was observed many times. V gene TRBV6-5 combines with J gene TRBJ1-3; no clear D. Germline values: CDR1 MNHEY, CDR2 SVGAGI. Trimming took off 6 bases at V and 0 bases at J, with 12 bases between the two ends. The length of the CDR3 is 15 residues. The CDR3 DNA is TGTGCCAGCAGGGGAGGCAGTATCTCTGGAAACACCATATATTTT. This codes for CASRGGSISGNTIYF.

The chain's CDR3 is CASSFRVRGTQYF. The DNA of the CDR3 is TGTGCCAGCAGTTTCAGGGTGCGGGGTACGCAGTATTTT. The rearrangement links TRBV12-3 or TRBV12-4 to TRBJ2-3, with TRBD2 as a possible D gene (6 bases). The CDR3 totals 13 residues. V was clipped by 3 bases and J by 8 bases, with 12 bases between them.

The chain joins TRBV15 to TRBJ1-2; D ambiguous. V lost 0 bases and J 4 bases, leaving 6 bases between the germline ends. Germline CDR1 and CDR2: LNHNV and YYDKDF (reference sequence). This CDR3 is 13 amino acids long. Here the CDR3 reads CATSRDKSYGYTF. Written as DNA, the CDR3 is TGTGCCACCAGCAGAGATAAGAGCTATGGCTACACCTTC. The whole variable domain, remainder taken from reference TRBV15 and TRBJ1-2, is DAMVIQNPRYQVTQFGKPVTLSCSQTLNHNVMYWYQQKSSQAPKLLFHYYDKDFNNEADTPDNFQSRRPNTSFCFLDIRSPGLGDTAMYLCATSRDKSYGYTFGSGTRLTVV.

The gene calls are TRBV5-1 and TRBJ2-1, with 9 bases aligning to TRBD2. The V and J ends lost 0 bases and 6 bases, in that order; junction bases with no gene match: 4. Germline V CDR1 and CDR2: SGHRS, YFSETQ. The CDR3 is 15 residues long. In DNA, the CDR3 is TGCGCCAGCAGCTTGGGACTAGCGGACATCAATGAGCAGTTCTTC. Residues: CASSLGLADINEQFF. The whole variable domain, filled in from reference TRBV5-1 and TRBJ2-1, reads KAGVTQTPRYLIKTRGQQVTLSCSPISGHRSVSWYQQTPGQGLQFLFEYFSETQRNKGNFPGRFSGRQFSNSRSEMNVSTLELGDSALYLCASSLGLADINEQFFGPGTRLTVL.

This clonotype has just a few counts. The CDR3 region is CASRGQGPNSYGYTF. The CDR3 nucleotides are TGTGCCAGCAGAGGACAGGGACCGAACTCCTATGGCTACACCTTC. V usage is TRBV7-9 and J usage is TRBJ1-2, with TRBD1 matching over 8 bases. The V gene end was trimmed by 6 bases and the J gene end by 4 bases; junction bases not matched to a gene: 10. The CDR3 covers 15 residues. Germline assignment: CDR1 SEHNR and CDR2 FQNEAQ (reference sequence).

The chain has TRBV5-1 and TRBJ2-1; D not certain. The germline V gene encodes CDR1 SGHRS and CDR2 YFSETQ. The length of the CDR3 is 15 residues. V was cut by 1 base and J by 6 bases, with 14 bases left in between. CDR3 loop: CASSLNVQRGNEQFF. Written as DNA, the CDR3 is TGCGCCAGCAGCTTGAACGTCCAGAGAGGCAATGAGCAGTTCTTC. The variable domain in full, completed from reference TRBV5-1 and TRBJ2-1, reads KAGVTQTPRYLIKTRGQQVTLSCSPISGHRSVSWYQQTPGQGLQFLFEYFSETQRNKGNFPGRFSGRQFSNSRSEMNVSTLELGDSALYLCASSLNVQRGNEQFFGPGTRLTVL.